This T cell receptor beta chain was recovered during a study of T cell changes during pregnancy in multiple sclerosis. Repertoires were generated with immunoSEQ multiplex PCR, while TCRdb's copy carries only in-frame clones and drops some. Altogether around 20,000 clones are present, 80% to 90% being singletons, with the ten largest covering about 5%. The germline V gene has CDR1 SEHNR and CDR2 FQNEAQ (reference sequence). The V gene end was trimmed by 1 base and the J gene end by 5 bases; junction bases not matched to a gene: 3. There are 14 residues in the CDR3. This sample comprised CD8+ T cells from peripheral blood mononuclear cells, obtained after pregnancy. This TCR was recovered from a female donor in good health, enrolled as a control in a pregnancy study. The J gene is TRBJ2-7, the V gene TRBV7-9; TRBD1 matches 9 bases. This CDR3 is CASSLGDRVHEQYF. DNA for the CDR3: TGTGCCAGCAGCTTAGGGGACAGGGTCCACGAGCAGTACTTC.